The 30 T cell receptor beta chains reported below all come from one sample, sequenced in a study of cytomegalovirus exposure and HLA in healthy donors. The PCR ran on 60 Vbeta and 13 Jbeta primers. Measured with immunoSEQ multiplex PCR; TCRdb has only the in-frame clones, and not every one. Counted here are 160,000 or so clones, less than 85% occurring once; the ten biggest clones make up more than 4%. Sequencing used PBMCs. The receptors derive from a man aged 40-55 years in good health and CMV-seronegative.

This clone appeared a single time. The rearrangement uses TRBV18 and TRBJ1-1, with a weak D call TRBD1 (6 bases). V gave up 8 bases and J gave up 11 bases, with 15 bases separating them. Germline values: CDR1 KGHSH, CDR2 LQKENI. The CDR3 has 11 amino acids. CDR3 coding DNA: TGTGCCAGCGAGGTACAGGGCGGCGCTTTCTTT. Residues: CASEVQGGAFF.

The CDR3 sequence is CASSSGQILYEQYF. CDR3 DNA: TGTGCCAGCAGTTCCGGACAGATCCTCTACGAGCAGTACTTC. The V gene is TRBV27, the J gene TRBJ2-7, with D tentatively TRBD1 (6 bases). This CDR3 region has 14 residues. Trimming took off 4 bases at V and 3 bases at J, with 13 bases between the two ends. Germline V CDR1 and CDR2: MNHEY, SMNVEV (reference sequence).

The chain joins TRBV19 to TRBJ1-4; 8 bases align to TRBD1. With V trimmed by 5 bases and J by 8 bases, 7 bases remained unmatched. The germline V gene has CDR1 LNHDA and CDR2 SQIVND (reference sequence). CDR3 size: 14 residues. The CDR3 sequence is CASSPGQGGEKLFF. DNA for the CDR3: TGTGCCAGTAGTCCCGGACAGGGAGGGGAAAAACTGTTTTTT.

This sequence joins TRBV18 and TRBJ2-5; 7 bases map to TRBD1. CDR3 size: 12 residues. The trim removed 8 bases at V and 5 bases at J, leaving 5 bases unmatched. Germline V gene data show CDR1 as KGHSH and CDR2 as LQKENI. CDR3 DNA sequence: TGTGCCAGCATTACAGGGGATGAGACCCAGTACTTC. Its protein product is CASITGDETQYF.

The chain recombines TRBV7-8 with TRBJ1-1, with TRBD1 as a possible D gene (6 bases). Germline V CDR1 and CDR2: SGHVS, FQNEAQ. The V end was cut by 5 bases, the J end by 3 bases, with 13 bases between. This CDR3 spans 14 amino acids. Here the CDR3 reads CASSAVDRYTEAFF. DNA of the CDR3: TGTGCCAGCAGCGCAGTGGACAGATACACTGAAGCTTTCTTT.

This rearrangement joins TRBV7-3 to TRBJ2-1, with 8 bases matching TRBD1. Germline V gene lookup returns CDR1 SGHTA and CDR2 FQGTGA. Trimming cost V 4 bases and J 7 bases; bases outside gene matches: 12. This CDR3 is built from 16 residues. Here the CDR3 DNA reads TGTGCCAGCAGCTACGCCGGGACAGGCAAACCTAATGAGCAGTTCTTC. This encodes CASSYAGTGKPNEQFF.

V is TRBV5-1 and J is TRBJ2-3, with TRBD2 matching 12 bases. Trimming took 1 base from V and 0 from J; bases not matched to a gene: 6. Germline CDR1 SGHRS, CDR2 YFSETQ. The CDR3 has 18 amino acids. DNA for the CDR3: TGCGCCAGCAGCTTGAAACTAGCGGGGGGCACTAGCACAGATACGCAGTATTTT. Its protein product is CASSLKLAGGTSTDTQYF.

This clone was observed a handful of times. The V and J genes are TRBV5-1 and TRBJ1-1; no definite D call. Deletions cut 0 bases from V and 2 bases from J, with 8 bases between. This CDR3 has 14 residues. The germline gives CDR1 SGHRS, CDR2 YFSETQ. Here the CDR3 DNA reads TGCGCCAGCAGCTTGGGAGGCAGCAACACTGAAGCTTTCTTT. Translated: CASSLGGSNTEAFF.

The chain carries TRBV28 and TRBJ2-5, with D hard to call. The J call may be incorrect, as the DNA end agrees better with TRBJ2-7. CDR1 is MDHEN and CDR2 is SYDVKM in the germline V gene. The CDR3 has 13 residues. The CDR3 loop reads CASSPPFPYEQYF. CDR3 nucleotide sequence: TGTGCCAGCAGTCCACCTTTCCCCTACGAGCAGTACTTC.

The rearrangement uses TRBV5-1 and TRBJ2-7; a possible D gene is TRBD1 (6 bases). Trimming stripped 4 bases from V and 4 bases from J, with 15 bases between. Germline V gene sequence: CDR1 SGHRS, CDR2 YFSETQ. The CDR3 is made up of 14 amino acids. CDR3 DNA: TGCGCCAGCAGCGCCGGCACAGGGATTTACGAGCAGTACTTC. Its translation: CASSAGTGIYEQYF.

The chain uses TRBV15 and TRBJ1-1; D unresolved. The CDR3 has 13 residues. The germline V gene encodes CDR1 LNHNV and CDR2 YYDKDF (reference sequence). The V end lost 3 bases, the J end lost 4 bases, and 9 bases lay between the germline ends. The CDR3 coding sequence is TGTGCCACCAGCAGGGAGGAAGTCACTGAAGCTTTCTTT. Translation: CATSREEVTEAFF. Based on the CDR3 plus reference TRBV15 and TRBJ1-1, the full variable domain is DAMVIQNPRYQVTQFGKPVTLSCSQTLNHNVMYWYQQKSSQAPKLLFHYYDKDFNNEADTPDNFQSRRPNTSFCFLDIRSPGLGDTAMYLCATSREEVTEAFFGQGTRLTVV.

The CDR3 loop reads CAISPSGGWSDTQYF. CDR3 nucleotide sequence: TGTGCCATCAGTCCTAGCGGGGGGTGGTCAGATACGCAGTATTTT. The chain recombines TRBV10-3 with TRBJ2-3; 11 bases fit TRBD2. Germline V gene sequence: CDR1 ENHRY, CDR2 SYGVKD. The CDR3 loop spans 15 amino acids. V lost 5 bases to trimming and J lost 4 bases; unmatched junction nucleotides: 5.

The CDR3 bases are TGTGCCATCAGTGAGTCACAGCACGGCCCCCAGCATTTT. Protein product: CAISESQHGPQHF. The chain is built from TRBV10-3 and TRBJ1-5, with D hard to call. The V end was cut by 0 bases, the J end by 10 bases, with 10 bases between. CDR1 is ENHRY, CDR2 SYGVKD, per germline. The CDR3 has 13 residues.

Concerning this clone itself: This could be a read error, since a much larger clone is one nucleotide away. The V gene is TRBV2, the J gene TRBJ2-7; D is ambiguous. The CDR3 has 11 residues. Looked up from germline, CDR1 is SNHLY and CDR2 is FYNNEI. V was shortened by 4 bases and J by 3 bases, with 4 bases between the two germline ends. This CDR3 reads CASSVNYEQYF. The CDR3 region has the DNA TGTGCCAGCAGTGTAAACTACGAGCAGTACTTC.

The chain is built from TRBV7-2 and TRBJ2-7; 9 nucleotides line up with TRBD1. The CDR3 contains 14 residues. Trimming cost V 9 bases and J 3 bases; bases outside gene matches: 9. Per the germline V gene, CDR1 is SGHTA and CDR2 is FQGNSA. In nucleotides, the CDR3 is TGTGCCAGTTCCGATTCGGGACAGGGCTACGAGCAGTACTTC. The encoded protein is CASSDSGQGYEQYF.

This rearrangement joins TRBV19 to TRBJ1-4; tentative D call: TRBD1 (6 bases). The CDR3 totals 17 residues. The V gene lost 3 bases and the J gene lost 2 bases, with 16 bases spanning the gap. CDR1 is LNHDA, CDR2 SQIVND, per germline (reference sequence). CDR3 sequence: CASSIKPTGLTNEKLFF. The CDR3 coding sequence is TGTGCCAGTAGTATTAAACCTACAGGGTTGACTAATGAAAAACTGTTTTTT.

This clone has only one observation. CDR3 sequence reads: CAIRGGNEQFF. The CDR3, as DNA: TGTGCCATAAGAGGGGGCAATGAGCAGTTCTTC. The chain joins TRBV10-3 to TRBJ2-1, with D perhaps TRBD1 (6 bases). The CDR3 consists of 11 residues. The V and J ends lost 9 bases and 6 bases respectively, with 9 bases between them. Germline CDR1 is ENHRY and CDR2 is SYGVKD.

The CDR3 DNA is TGTGCCAGCAGCCCGGGACAGGGCCAATCCTACGAGCAGTACTTC. It yields the protein CASSPGQGQSYEQYF. The chain recombines TRBV11-2 with TRBJ2-7; 9 bases are a match to TRBD1. This CDR3 contains 15 residues. Looked up from germline, CDR1 is SGHAT and CDR2 is FQNNGV. The V and J ends lost 5 bases and 1 base, in that order; junction bases with no gene match: 6.

J is TRBJ1-2 and V is TRBV27, with D maybe TRBD1 (5 bases). This CDR3 spans 16 amino acids. The germline gives CDR1 MNHEY, CDR2 SMNVEV (reference sequence). Trimming cost V 6 bases and J 2 bases, with 19 bases left between them. CDR3 in DNA: TGTGCCAGCAGCCGTTTAGGAGGGGCCAACAACTATGGCTACACCTTC. Protein product: CASSRLGGANNYGYTF.

This clone has just a few counts. J is TRBJ1-5 and V is TRBV27, with 8 bases lining up with TRBD1. This CDR3 region has 15 residues. V lost 6 bases and J lost 0; bases outside the gene matches: 4. Per germline, CDR1 MNHEY and CDR2 SMNVEV (reference sequence). DNA for the CDR3: TGTGCCAGCAGACAGGGGGGTCATAGCAATCAGCCCCAGCATTTT. Translation gives CASRQGGHSNQPQHF.

The chain uses TRBV25-1 and TRBJ2-5; TRBD2 aligns across 11 bases. Unmatched junction bases numbered 6, after V lost 4 bases and J lost 5 bases. This CDR3 spans 15 amino acids. Germline assignment: CDR1 MGHDK and CDR2 SYGVNS. CDR3 protein: CASSARLAGYETQYF. Written as DNA, the CDR3 is TGTGCCAGCAGTGCCCGACTAGCGGGGTATGAGACCCAGTACTTC.

The chain uses TRBV5-1 and TRBJ2-1, with D possibly being TRBD1 (7 bases). Germline CDR1 SGHRS, CDR2 YFSETQ. This CDR3 region has 15 residues. V lost 0 bases and J lost 5, with 12 bases in between. CDR3 protein: CASSLGTGGHNEQFF. In DNA form, the CDR3 reads TGCGCCAGCAGCTTGGGGACAGGAGGGCACAATGAGCAGTTCTTC. Supplemented by reference TRBV5-1 and TRBJ2-1, the full variable domain reads KAGVTQTPRYLIKTRGQQVTLSCSPISGHRSVSWYQQTPGQGLQFLFEYFSETQRNKGNFPGRFSGRQFSNSRSEMNVSTLELGDSALYLCASSLGTGGHNEQFFGPGTRLTVL.

This clone was counted once. The chain combines TRBV10-3 with TRBJ2-6; TRBD2 aligns across 8 bases. After removal of 0 bases from V and 2 bases from J, the junction contained 3 bases not matched to a gene. The CDR3 consists of 17 residues. CDR1 is ENHRY and CDR2 is SYGVKD in the germline V gene. The CDR3 here is CAISESRGGAGANVLTF. CDR3 nucleotides: TGTGCCATCAGTGAGTCACGGGGGGGCGCTGGGGCCAACGTCCTGACTTTC.

The CDR3 loop is CASSPSKGPYEQYF. In nucleotides, the CDR3 is TGTGCCAGCTCACCAAGCAAGGGGCCCTACGAGCAGTACTTC. J is TRBJ2-5 and V is TRBV18, with D possibly matching TRBD1 (5 bases). The DNA end is a closer match to TRBJ2-7, so the J assignment may be wrong. This CDR3 comprises 14 residues. The germline V gene encodes CDR1 KGHSH and CDR2 LQKENI.

The chain recombines TRBV6-6 with TRBJ1-2; the D gene is possibly TRBD1 (5 bases). The CDR3 loop spans 14 amino acids. From germline, CDR1 is MNHNY and CDR2 SVGAGI (reference sequence). Trimming took off 6 bases at V and 2 bases at J, with 13 bases between the two ends. The CDR3 loop reads CASSKTERNYGYTF. CDR3 nucleotides: TGTGCCAGCAGCAAGACAGAGAGAAACTATGGCTACACCTTC.

The chain recombines TRBV5-3 with TRBJ2-7, with a tentative D call TRBD1 (6 bases). TRBV5-3 is identified as an open reading frame with a role that is uncertain. Trimming removed 3 bases from V and 2 bases from J, with 15 bases in between. The CDR3 has 15 residues. The CDR3 DNA reads TGTGCCAGAAGCTCCCTAATCCAGGGGCCCTACGAGCAGTACTTC. Translating gives CARSSLIQGPYEQYF.

The chain couples TRBV20-1 to TRBJ2-7, with 9 bases aligning to TRBD1. The germline V gene encodes CDR1 DFQATT and CDR2 SNEGSKA (reference sequence). The CDR3 loop spans 11 amino acids. CDR3 residues: CSLIGGDRAYF. CDR3 DNA sequence: TGCAGCCTTATTGGGGGGGACAGGGCGTACTTC.

This sequence joins TRBV7-2 and TRBJ2-2, with D perhaps TRBD1 (5 bases). The CDR3 consists of 16 residues. CDR1 is SGHTA and CDR2 is FQGNSA in the germline V gene. With 1 base removed from V and 6 bases from J, the gap between germline ends came to 15 bases. This chain's CDR3 is CASSLGFREGAGELFF. In DNA, the CDR3 is TGTGCCAGCAGCTTAGGATTTAGGGAAGGGGCCGGGGAGCTGTTTTTT.

This sequence joins TRBV6-5 and TRBJ2-5, with 9 positions matching TRBD1. Germline CDR1 MNHEY, CDR2 SVGAGI. V shed 2 bases and J 4 bases; nucleotides not matched to a gene: 5. There are 15 residues in the CDR3. The CDR3 DNA is TGTGCCAGCAGTTACGGGGACAGGGCGAGAGAGACCCAGTACTTC. Protein: CASSYGDRARETQYF.

The chain's CDR3 is CASSQDGQSVSEQFF. The CDR3 DNA is TGCGCCAGCAGCCAAGACGGACAGTCAGTCAGCGAGCAGTTCTTC. The gene calls are TRBV4-3 and TRBJ2-1, with a possible D match to TRBD1 (6 bases). Germline CDR1 and CDR2: LGHNA and YSLEER. The CDR3 consists of 15 residues. Trimming stripped 0 bases from V and 10 bases from J, with 16 bases between.